This TCR beta chain came from a study of CD4 T cells in relation to SARS-CoV-2 and coronaviruses. TCRdb's copy holds only in-frame clones and misses some; the assay was immunoSEQ multiplex PCR. Of some 29,000 clones listed, around 76% are singletons. The CDR3 contains 13 residues. The V gene's germline CDR1 is SQVTM and CDR2 ANQGSEA. Trimming cost V 4 bases and J 1 base, with 9 bases left between them. Before the COVID-19 pandemic, during about 2011-2019, CD4+ T cells were taken from unexposed donors. The cells were cultured for approximately ten days before CD4+ T cells were isolated. A few million PBMCs per well were cultured with around 10 IU/ml IL-2. A note on this clone: Its antigen is not identified.

Material: CD4+ T cells from PBMCs, cultured in vitro. The origin of this receptor is a human donor in good health. The chain combines TRBV29-1 with TRBJ2-3; the D gene is possibly TRBD2 (5 bases). The DNA of the CDR3 is TGCAGCGTTGCCCTGGGAGGCACAGATACGCAGTATTTT. It translates to CSVALGGTDTQYF.